This is a list of T cell receptor beta chains from one sample in a study of cytomegalovirus exposure and HLA in healthy donors. Generated by immunoSEQ multiplex PCR, the TCRdb table keeps only in-frame clones and is missing some. The sample lists about 120,000 clones, 67% occurring once. Sequenced input: PBMCs. The receptors derive from a man younger than 35 in good health and CMV-seropositive. Both conserved end residues are part of each CDR3. D genes are given only for firm matches. Clone size is given for some rows only: seen once, a few or many times, or a class if the clone is expanded.

>-|TRBV18|TRBD1|TRBJ1-1
CASSPIQGIGEAFF
TGTGCCAGCTCACCAATACAGGGGATCGGTGAAGCTTTCTTT
>-|TRBV2|-|TRBJ1-6
CASSSGLWSPLHF
TGTGCCAGCAGTTCGGGGTTGTGGTCACCCCTCCACTTT
>-|TRBV5-6|TRBD1|TRBJ2-2
CASSLGQERNTGELFF
TGTGCCAGCAGCCTCGGACAGGAAAGAAACACCGGGGAGCTGTTTTTT
>-|TRBV5-4|-|TRBJ1-2
CASSLLGEDYLGYTF
TGTGCCAGCAGCTTGTTGGGGGAGGACTATCTCGGCTACACCTTC
>few|TRBV5-6|-|TRBJ2-2
CASSSNTGELFF
TGTGCCAGCAGCTCTAACACCGGGGAGCTGTTTTTT
>few|TRBV5-4|-|TRBJ2-5
CASRVLSGGETQYF
TGTGCCAGCAGGGTACTTAGTGGTGGAGAGACCCAGTACTTC
>-|TRBV2|-|TRBJ2-1
CASQRAVGNEQFF
TGTGCCAGCCAGCGGGCAGTTGGTAATGAGCAGTTCTTC
>-|TRBV5-1|-|TRBJ2-1
CASKDPGPYNEQFF
TGCGCCAGCAAGGACCCAGGGCCCTACAATGAGCAGTTCTTC
>-|TRBV7-9|TRBD2|TRBJ2-1
CASSGPSGDLYNEQFF
TGTGCCAGCAGCGGACCTAGCGGGGATCTCTACAATGAGCAGTTCTTC
>-|TRBV7-2|-|TRBJ1-1
CASSLGPTISEAFF
TGTGCCAGCAGCTTAGGCCCCACAATCTCTGAAGCTTTCTTT
>many|TRBV6-4|-|TRBJ2-6
CASTGGANVLTF
TGTGCCAGCACCGGTGGGGCCAACGTCCTGACTTTC
>-|TRBV15|-|TRBJ1-1
CATSRVAGEIYTEAFF
TGTGCCACCAGCAGAGTAGCAGGGGAAATTTACACTGAAGCTTTCTTT
>-|TRBV7-2|-|TRBJ2-3
CASSLGSEVDTQYF
TGTGCCAGCAGCTTAGGGTCGGAGGTAGATACGCAGTATTTT
>-|TRBV14|-|TRBJ2-5
CASSRRTRRWETQYF
TGTGCCAGCAGCCGCCGGACAAGGCGTTGGGAGACCCAGTACTTC
>few|TRBV4-2|TRBD1|TRBJ2-7
CASSPRDRSHQPCEQYF
TGTGCCAGCAGCCCCCGGGACAGAAGTCACCAACCCTGCGAGCAGTACTTC
>-|TRBV29-1|TRBD1|TRBJ1-6
CSVEQDRGSPLHF
TGCAGCGTTGAGCAGGACAGGGGATCACCCCTCCACTTT
>-|TRBV2|-|TRBJ2-3
CASRWRVTDTQYF
TGTGCCAGCAGGTGGCGGGTCACAGATACGCAGTATTTT
>-|TRBV25-1|-|TRBJ1-2
CASSDDRTGGYTF
TGTGCCAGCAGTGACGACAGGACCGGAGGCTACACCTTC
>-|TRBV6-1|TRBD1|TRBJ2-5
CASSSRDRAGQYF
TGTGCCAGCAGTTCCCGGGACAGGGCCGGCCAGTACTTC